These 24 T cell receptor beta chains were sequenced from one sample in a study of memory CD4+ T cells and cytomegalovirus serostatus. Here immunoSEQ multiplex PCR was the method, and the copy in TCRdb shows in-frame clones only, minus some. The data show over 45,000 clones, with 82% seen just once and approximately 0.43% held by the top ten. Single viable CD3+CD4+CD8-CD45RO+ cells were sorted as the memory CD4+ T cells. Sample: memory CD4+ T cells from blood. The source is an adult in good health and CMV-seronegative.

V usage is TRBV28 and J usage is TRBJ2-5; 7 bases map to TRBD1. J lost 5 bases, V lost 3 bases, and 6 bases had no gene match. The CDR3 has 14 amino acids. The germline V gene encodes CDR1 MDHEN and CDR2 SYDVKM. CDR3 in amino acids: CASSFRLGGETQYF. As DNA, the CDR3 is TGTGCCAGCAGTTTTCGGCTAGGGGGCGAGACCCAGTACTTC.

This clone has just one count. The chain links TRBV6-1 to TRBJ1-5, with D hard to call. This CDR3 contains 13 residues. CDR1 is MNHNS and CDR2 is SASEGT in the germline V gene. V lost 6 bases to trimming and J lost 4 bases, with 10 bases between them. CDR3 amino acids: CASSDFHNQPQHF. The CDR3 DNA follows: TGTGCCAGCAGCGACTTCCATAATCAGCCCCAGCATTTT.

Written as DNA, the CDR3 is TGTGCCAGCAGCTTGAAGGGGGGGGGTATAGATACGCAGTATTTT. This gives the protein CASSLKGGGIDTQYF. The chain joins TRBV5-6 to TRBJ2-3; D might be TRBD2 (7 bases). The germline gives CDR1 SGHDT, CDR2 YYEEEE. This CDR3 is 15 amino acids long. Trimming took off 1 base at V and 5 bases at J, with 14 bases between the two ends.

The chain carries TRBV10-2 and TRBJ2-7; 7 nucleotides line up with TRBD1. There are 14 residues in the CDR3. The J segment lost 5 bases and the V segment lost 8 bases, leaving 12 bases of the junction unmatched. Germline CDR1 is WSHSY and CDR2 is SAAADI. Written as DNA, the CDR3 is TGCGCCAGCCAAAACAGGGGCCCTAGCCACGAGCAGTACTTC. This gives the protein CASQNRGPSHEQYF.

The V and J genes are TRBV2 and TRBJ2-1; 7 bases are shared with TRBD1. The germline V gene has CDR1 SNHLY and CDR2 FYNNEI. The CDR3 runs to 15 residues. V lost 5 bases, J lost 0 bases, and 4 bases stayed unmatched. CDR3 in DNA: TGTGCCAGCAGTCCGACAGGGCCCTCCTACAATGAGCAGTTCTTC. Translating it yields CASSPTGPSYNEQFF.

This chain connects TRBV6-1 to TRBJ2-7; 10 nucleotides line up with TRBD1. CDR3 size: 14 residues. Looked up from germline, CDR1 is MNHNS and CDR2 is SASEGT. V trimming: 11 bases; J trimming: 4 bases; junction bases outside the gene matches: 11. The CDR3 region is CAGSYRDRGYEQYF. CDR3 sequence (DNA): TGTGCCGGCTCCTACCGGGACAGGGGTTACGAGCAGTACTTC.

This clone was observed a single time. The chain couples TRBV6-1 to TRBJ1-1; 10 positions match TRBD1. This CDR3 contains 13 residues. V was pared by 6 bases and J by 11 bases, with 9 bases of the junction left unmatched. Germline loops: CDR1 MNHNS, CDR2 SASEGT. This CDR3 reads CASRERQGAEAFF. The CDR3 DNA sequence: TGTGCCAGCAGGGAACGACAGGGGGCAGAGGCTTTCTTT.

The CDR3 is CSVEVARGATEAFF. The CDR3 nucleotides are TGCAGCGTTGAAGTGGCGCGCGGGGCCACTGAAGCTTTCTTT. The chain links TRBV29-1 to TRBJ1-1, with D tentatively TRBD1 (5 bases). The V and J ends lost 1 base and 4 bases respectively, with 13 bases between them. This CDR3 contains 14 residues. The V gene's germline CDR1 is SQVTM and CDR2 ANQGSEA.

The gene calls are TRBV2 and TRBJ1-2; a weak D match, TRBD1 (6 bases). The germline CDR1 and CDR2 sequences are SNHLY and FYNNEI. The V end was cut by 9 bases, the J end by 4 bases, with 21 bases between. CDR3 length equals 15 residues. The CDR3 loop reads CARDQLGQPGYGYTF. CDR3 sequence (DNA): TGTGCCAGAGATCAACTTGGACAGCCTGGCTATGGCTACACCTTC.

The CDR3 loop is CASSEHRVGYGYTF. CDR3 nucleotide sequence: TGTGCCAGCAGTGAACACAGGGTTGGGTATGGCTACACCTTC. The chain links TRBV2 to TRBJ1-2; the D gene is possibly TRBD1 (6 bases). Germline assignment: CDR1 SNHLY and CDR2 FYNNEI. Trimming removed 2 bases at V and 5 bases at J, with 12 bases between. The CDR3 covers 14 residues.

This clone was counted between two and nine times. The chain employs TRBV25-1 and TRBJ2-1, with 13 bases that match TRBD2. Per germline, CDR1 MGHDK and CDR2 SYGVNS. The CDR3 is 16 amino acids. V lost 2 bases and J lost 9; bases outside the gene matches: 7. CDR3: CASSEAGTSGAGEQFF. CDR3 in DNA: TGTGCCAGCAGTGAAGCCGGGACTAGCGGGGCAGGTGAGCAGTTCTTC. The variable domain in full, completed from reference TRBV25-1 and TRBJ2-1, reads EADIYQTPRYLVIGTGKKITLECSQTMGHDKMYWYQQDPGMELHLIHYSYGVNSTEKGDLSSESTVSRIRTEHFPLTLESARPSHTSQYLCASSEAGTSGAGEQFFGPGTRLTVL.

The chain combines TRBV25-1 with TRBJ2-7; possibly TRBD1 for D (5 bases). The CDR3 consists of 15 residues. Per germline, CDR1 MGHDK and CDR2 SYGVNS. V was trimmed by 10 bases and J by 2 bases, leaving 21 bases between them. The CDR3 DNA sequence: TGTGCCACCGTAGGGCGAAGGGGAAAAACCTACGAGCAGTACTTC. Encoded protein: CATVGRRGKTYEQYF.

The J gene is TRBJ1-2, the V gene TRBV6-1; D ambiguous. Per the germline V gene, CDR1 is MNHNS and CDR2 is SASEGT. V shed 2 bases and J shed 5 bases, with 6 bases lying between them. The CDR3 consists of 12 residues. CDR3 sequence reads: CASSEPGYGYTF. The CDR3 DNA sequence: TGTGCCAGCAGTGAACCCGGGTATGGCTACACCTTC.

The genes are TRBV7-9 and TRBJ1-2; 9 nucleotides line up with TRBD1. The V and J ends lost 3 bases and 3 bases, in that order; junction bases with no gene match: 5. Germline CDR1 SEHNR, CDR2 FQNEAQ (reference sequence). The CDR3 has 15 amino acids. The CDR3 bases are TGTGCCAGCAGCTTGGGACAGGGAGGAGACTATGGCTACACCTTC. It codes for CASSLGQGGDYGYTF.

For the CDR3, the DNA is TGTGCCAGCAGATTCACAGGGTCAGGGGAAAAACTGTTTTTT. This sequence encodes CASRFTGSGEKLFF. The chain combines TRBV2 with TRBJ1-4; weak D call: TRBD1 (6 bases). Germline-derived CDR1 and CDR2 are SNHLY and FYNNEI. V was trimmed by 6 bases and J by 8 bases, leaving 16 bases between them. The length of the CDR3 is 14 residues.

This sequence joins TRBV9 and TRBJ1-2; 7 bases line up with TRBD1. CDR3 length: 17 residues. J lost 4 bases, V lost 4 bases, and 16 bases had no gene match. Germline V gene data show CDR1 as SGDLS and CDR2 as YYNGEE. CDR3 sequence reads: CASSPGINAGQLYGYTF. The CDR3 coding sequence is TGTGCCAGCAGCCCCGGAATCAACGCGGGACAGCTCTATGGCTACACCTTC.

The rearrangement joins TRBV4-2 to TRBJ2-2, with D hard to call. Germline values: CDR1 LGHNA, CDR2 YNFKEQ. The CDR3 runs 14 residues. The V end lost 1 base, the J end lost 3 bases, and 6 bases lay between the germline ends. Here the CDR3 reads CASSQARYTGELFF. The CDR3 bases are TGTGCCAGCAGCCAAGCCCGGTACACCGGGGAGCTGTTTTTT.

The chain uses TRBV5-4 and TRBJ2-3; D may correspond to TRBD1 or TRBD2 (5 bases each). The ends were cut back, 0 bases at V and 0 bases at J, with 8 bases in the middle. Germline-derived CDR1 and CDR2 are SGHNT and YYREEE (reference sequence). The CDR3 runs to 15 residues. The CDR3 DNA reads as TGTGCCAGCAGCTTGGGGGGGTCGAGCACAGATACGCAGTATTTT. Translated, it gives CASSLGGSSTDTQYF.

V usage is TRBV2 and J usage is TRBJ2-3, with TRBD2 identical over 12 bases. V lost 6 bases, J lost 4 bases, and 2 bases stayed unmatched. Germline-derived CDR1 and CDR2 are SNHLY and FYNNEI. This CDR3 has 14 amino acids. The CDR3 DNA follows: TGTGCCAGCAGGCTAGCGGGGGGGGCAGATACGCAGTATTTT. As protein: CASRLAGGADTQYF.

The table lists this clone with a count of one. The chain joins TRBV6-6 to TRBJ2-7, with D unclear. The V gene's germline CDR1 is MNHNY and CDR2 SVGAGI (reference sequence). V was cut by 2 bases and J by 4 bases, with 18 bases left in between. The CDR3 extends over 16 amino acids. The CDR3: CASSYDPRGYVYEQYF. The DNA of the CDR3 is TGTGCCAGCAGTTACGACCCTCGTGGGTATGTTTACGAGCAGTACTTC.

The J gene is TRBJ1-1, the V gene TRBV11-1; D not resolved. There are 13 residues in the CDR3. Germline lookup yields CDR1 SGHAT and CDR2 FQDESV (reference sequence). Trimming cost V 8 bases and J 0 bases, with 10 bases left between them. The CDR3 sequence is CASGTEMNTEAFF. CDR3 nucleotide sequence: TGTGCCAGCGGCACAGAGATGAACACTGAAGCTTTCTTT.

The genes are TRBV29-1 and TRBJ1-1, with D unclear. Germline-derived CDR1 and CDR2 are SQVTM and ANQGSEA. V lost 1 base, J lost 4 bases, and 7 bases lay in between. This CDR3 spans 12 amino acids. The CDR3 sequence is CSVEGEGTEAFF. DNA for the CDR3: TGCAGCGTTGAAGGAGAGGGCACTGAAGCTTTCTTT.

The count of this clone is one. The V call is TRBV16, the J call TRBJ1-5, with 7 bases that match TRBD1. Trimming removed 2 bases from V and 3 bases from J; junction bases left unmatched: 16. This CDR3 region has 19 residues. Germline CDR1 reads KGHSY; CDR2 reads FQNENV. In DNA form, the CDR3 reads TGTGCCAGCAGCCAAGGATCATCGCACCCGGGACAGCTCAATCAGCCCCAGCATTTT. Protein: CASSQGSSHPGQLNQPQHF.

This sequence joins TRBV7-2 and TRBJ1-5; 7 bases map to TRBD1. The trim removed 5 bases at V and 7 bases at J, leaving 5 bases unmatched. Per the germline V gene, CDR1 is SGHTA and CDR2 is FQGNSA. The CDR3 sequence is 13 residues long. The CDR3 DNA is TGTGCCAGCAGCCGTGACAGGGACCAGCCCCAGCATTTT. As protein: CASSRDRDQPQHF.